This TCR beta chain was recorded in a study of response to subunit inactivated influenza vaccine. Trimming removed 0 bases at V and 3 bases at J, with 10 bases between. The length of the CDR3 is 14 residues. In germline, CDR1 is SGHRS, CDR2 YFSETQ. This clonotype was seen only a few times. Its cognate antigen is unknown. TCRdb recomputed calls from the RT-PCR reads with MiXCR, one row per CDR3 protein. The sample includes under 550,000 distinct CDR3 sequences, roughly 7.6% of them seen just once. Study-level points and caveats: Authors suggested each seasonal influenza vaccination recruits few new T cells.

The genes are TRBV5-1 and TRBJ2-7, with no clear D. The clonotype comes from a man between 50 and 75 years old who received an inactivated influenza vaccine. Sequencing used PBMCs from blood, obtained roughly 24 months after vaccination. DNA of the CDR3: TGCGCCAGCAGCTTGGTAGGGTACGACTACGAGCAGTACTTC. Protein product: CASSLVGYDYEQYF.